A selection of T cell receptor beta chains follows, all from one sample in a study of OX40 agonist ivuxolimab in advanced cancers. The assay was immunoSEQ multiplex PCR, and TCRdb's table has in-frame clones only and misses some. The sample contains 76,000 or so clones, 85% of which appear only once. The starting material was CD4+ or CD8+ T cells sorted from blood, obtained in a trial of the OX40 agonist ivuxolimab. These receptors were collected from an adult with an advanced solid tumor such as melanoma, head and neck, liver or kidney cancer. The CDR3 runs from the conserved cysteine through the conserved F or W. Each record gives: D gene, V gene, clone size, J gene, CDR3 protein, CDR3 DNA. D genes are given only for firm matches. Clone size is not always given. Where it is, it says once, few, many or a class for expanded clones.

-	TRBV19	-	TRBJ2-6	CASSMLRFGGSGANVLTF	TGTGCCAGTAGTATGCTCAGATTTGGGGGCTCTGGGGCCAACGTCCTGACTTTC
-	TRBV6-1	-	TRBJ2-3	CASTEGSDPTDTQYF	TGTGCCAGCACCGAGGGGAGCGACCCCACAGATACGCAGTATTTT
-	TRBV6-1	-	TRBJ1-6	CASRTGSDSPLHF	TGTGCCAGCCGTACCGGGTCGGATTCACCCCTCCACTTT
-	TRBV19	-	TRBJ1-1	CASSTQRNTEAFF	TGTGCCAGTAGTACACAGCGGAACACTGAAGCTTTCTTT
TRBD2	TRBV2	-	TRBJ2-5	CASNGIAGPGETQYF	TGTGCCAGCAACGGCATAGCGGGGCCCGGAGAGACCCAGTACTTC
TRBD1	TRBV10-3	-	TRBJ2-7	CAISPSRDRVVFEQYF	TGTGCCATCAGTCCGTCCCGGGACAGGGTCGTCTTCGAGCAGTACTTC
-	TRBV6-5	-	TRBJ1-2	CASSEDSYGYTF	TGTGCCAGCAGTGAAGACTCGTATGGCTACACCTTC
-	TRBV4-1	-	TRBJ2-7	CASSQVGRGNSGSYEQYF	TGCGCCAGCAGCCAAGTGGGCAGGGGAAATTCAGGATCCTACGAGCAGTACTTC
TRBD1	TRBV7-2	-	TRBJ2-3	CASSLAQGGYDTQYF	TGTGCCAGCAGCTTAGCTCAAGGGGGCTACGATACGCAGTATTTT
TRBD1	TRBV6-5	-	TRBJ2-7	CASSSSGTGLYEQYF	TGTGCCAGCAGTTCCTCCGGGACAGGACTCTACGAGCAGTACTTC
TRBD2	TRBV30	-	TRBJ2-5	CAWGGGETQYF	TGTGCCTGGGGCGGGGGGGAGACCCAGTACTTC
-	TRBV11-2	-	TRBJ2-7	CASSLEPGAGEQYF	TGTGCCAGCAGCTTAGAGCCGGGGGCCGGCGAGCAGTACTTC
-	TRBV5-1	-	TRBJ2-3	CASSPQGPDTQYF	TGCGCCAGCAGCCCGCAGGGTCCAGATACGCAGTATTTT
-	TRBV7-2	-	TRBJ1-6	CASSSVRINSPLHF	TGTGCCAGCAGCTCCGTCCGAATCAATTCACCCCTCCACTTT
-	TRBV6-4	-	TRBJ2-7	CASSDLGDYYEQYF	TGTGCCAGCAGTGACCTCGGTGACTACTACGAGCAGTACTTC
TRBD1	TRBV6-5	-	TRBJ2-3	CASSYSGDRLTDTQYF	TGTGCCAGCAGTTACTCGGGGGACAGACTCACAGATACGCAGTATTTT
TRBD2	TRBV13	-	TRBJ2-3	CASSSSTGVSGGTDTQYF	TGTGCCAGCAGCTCCTCCACGGGCGTTAGCGGGGGGACAGATACGCAGTATTTT
-	TRBV7-9	-	TRBJ1-1	CASSPYLAGVGTEAFF	TGTGCCAGCAGCCCTTACCTGGCGGGAGTAGGCACTGAAGCTTTCTTT
-	TRBV5-1	-	TRBJ2-7	CASSLEGTRVDEQYF	TGCGCCAGCAGCTTGGAAGGGACGCGAGTCGACGAGCAGTACTTC
-	TRBV10-1	-	TRBJ2-7	CASSVRSPSREQYF	TGCGCCAGCAGTGTGAGAAGCCCCTCGAGGGAGCAGTACTTC
-	TRBV7-9	once	TRBJ2-5	CASSLARWGQGETQYF	TGTGCCAGCAGCTTAGCGAGGTGGGGACAAGGGGAGACCCAGTACTTC
-	TRBV7-7	-	TRBJ2-1	CASSLPRGSNEQFF	TGTGCTAGCAGCTTACCTCGGGGGTCCAATGAGCAGTTCTTC
-	TRBV7-2	-	TRBJ2-3	CASSPSSFGDTQYF	TGTGCCAGCAGCCCCTCCTCATTTGGAGATACGCAGTATTTT
-	TRBV6-1	-	TRBJ1-5	CASSEGPVSNQPQHF	TGTGCCAGCAGTGAAGGGCCAGTTAGCAATCAGCCCCAGCATTTT
-	TRBV4-1	-	TRBJ2-1	CASSQEYADQYNEQFF	TGCGCCAGCAGCCAAGAATACGCCGACCAGTACAATGAGCAGTTCTTC
-	TRBV6-6	-	TRBJ1-2	CASSYGVAGNGYTF	TGTGCCAGCAGTTACGGAGTGGCAGGGAATGGCTACACCTTC
-	TRBV9	-	TRBJ2-1	CASSVGMNSYNEQFF	TGTGCCAGCAGCGTGGGGATGAATTCCTACAATGAGCAGTTCTTC
-	TRBV10-3	-	TRBJ1-1	CATRMSITGGTEAFF	TGTGCCACCCGAATGAGTATCACGGGGGGCACTGAAGCTTTCTTT
TRBD2	TRBV9	-	TRBJ2-7	CASSPGLAGAYEQYF	TGTGCCAGCAGCCCGGGACTAGCGGGGGCTTACGAGCAGTACTTC
-	TRBV7-3	-	TRBJ2-1	CASSLSSDNEQFF	TGTGCCAGCAGCTTAAGTAGCGACAATGAGCAGTTCTTC
TRBD1	TRBV10-3	-	TRBJ1-4	CAISESQGAREKLFF	TGTGCCATCAGTGAGTCACAGGGGGCTCGGGAAAAACTGTTTTTT
-	TRBV5-6	-	TRBJ2-1	CASFLVDSLNEQFF	TGTGCCAGTTTCTTGGTGGACTCACTCAATGAGCAGTTCTTC
TRBD1	TRBV5-1	-	TRBJ2-7	CASSLVGTGGYEQYF	TGCGCCAGCAGCTTGGTCGGGACAGGGGGCTACGAGCAGTACTTC
-	TRBV5-1	once	TRBJ1-1	CASSPTGPYTEAFF	TGCGCCAGCAGCCCTACCGGGCCTTACACTGAAGCTTTCTTT
-	TRBV21-1	-	TRBJ2-7	CASRGRDGPYEQYF	TGTGCCAGCCGGGGGCGGGACGGACCCTACGAGCAGTACTTC
TRBD2	TRBV4-3	-	TRBJ2-5	CASSPGATSGEETQYF	TGCGCCAGCAGCCCCGGGGCGACTAGCGGGGAAGAGACCCAGTACTTC
-	TRBV7-6	few	TRBJ1-1	CASSSNGNTEAFF	TGTGCCAGCAGCTCTAATGGAAACACTGAAGCTTTCTTT
TRBD2	TRBV5-1	-	TRBJ2-2	CASSTGLEGTGELFF	TGCGCCAGCAGCACGGGACTAGAAGGCACCGGGGAGCTGTTTTTT
-	TRBV6-5	-	TRBJ2-5	CASSPRGPQETQYF	TGTGCCAGCAGTCCCCGGGGGCCACAAGAGACCCAGTACTTC
-	TRBV30	-	TRBJ2-5	CACHLQGGALETQYF	TGTGCCTGCCACCTGCAGGGGGGAGCTTTGGAGACCCAGTACTTC
TRBD1	TRBV6-5	once	TRBJ1-2	CASSTKDRDHYGYTF	TGTGCCAGCAGTACCAAGGACAGGGACCACTATGGCTACACCTTC
-	TRBV7-6	-	TRBJ1-6	CASSAADGTLNNSPLHF	TGTGCCAGCAGCGCCGCCGATGGGACACTTAATAATTCACCCCTCCACTTT
-	TRBV6-6	-	TRBJ2-3	CASRLLYPGDTQYF	TGTGCCAGCAGGCTTTTGTACCCCGGGGATACGCAGTATTTT
-	TRBV5-1	-	TRBJ1-1	CASSLNSGSIAEAFF	TGCGCCAGCAGCTTAAACTCAGGGTCTATCGCTGAAGCTTTCTTT
TRBD1	TRBV27	-	TRBJ1-2	CASSPDRDYGYTF	TGTGCCAGCAGTCCGGACAGGGACTATGGCTACACCTTC
TRBD2	TRBV5-4	-	TRBJ2-1	CASSFPTSGGGNEQFF	TGTGCCAGCAGCTTCCCGACTAGCGGGGGCGGAAATGAGCAGTTCTTC
TRBD1	TRBV29-1	-	TRBJ1-2	CSVPDREGGGYTF	TGCAGCGTCCCCGACAGGGAGGGGGGTGGCTACACCTTC
TRBD2	TRBV5-6	few	TRBJ2-7	CASSRAGGAEEQYF	TGTGCCAGCAGCCGGGCGGGGGGAGCGGAAGAGCAGTACTTC
TRBD1	TRBV16	-	TRBJ1-1	CASSLTTGGASTEAFF	TGTGCCAGCAGCCTAACGACAGGGGGCGCATCCACTGAAGCTTTCTTT
-	TRBV18	-	TRBJ1-2	CASSREGDYGYTF	TGTGCCAGCTCACGGGAGGGGGACTATGGCTACACCTTC